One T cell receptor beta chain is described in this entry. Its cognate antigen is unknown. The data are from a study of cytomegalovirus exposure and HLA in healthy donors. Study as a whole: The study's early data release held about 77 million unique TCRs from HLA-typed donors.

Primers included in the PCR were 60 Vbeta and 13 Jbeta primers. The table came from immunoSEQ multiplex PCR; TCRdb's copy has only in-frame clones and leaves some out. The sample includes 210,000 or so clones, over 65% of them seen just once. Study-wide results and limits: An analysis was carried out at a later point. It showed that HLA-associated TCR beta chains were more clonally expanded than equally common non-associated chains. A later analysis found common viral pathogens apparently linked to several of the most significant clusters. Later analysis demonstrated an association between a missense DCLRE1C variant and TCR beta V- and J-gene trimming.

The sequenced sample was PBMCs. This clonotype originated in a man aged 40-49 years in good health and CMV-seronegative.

DNA of the CDR3: TGTGCCAGCAGCTCCACTTCCGGACTTGAGCGGGAGGGCCGGAGGGAGACCCAGTACTTC. Translated, it gives CASSSTSGLEREGRRETQYF. This rearrangement joins TRBV5-4 to TRBJ2-5; 10 nucleotides line up with TRBD2. The CDR3 has 20 amino acids. The V gene's germline CDR1 is SGHNT and CDR2 YYREEE (reference sequence). J gave up 5 bases and V 3 bases, and 22 bases lay outside the gene matches.